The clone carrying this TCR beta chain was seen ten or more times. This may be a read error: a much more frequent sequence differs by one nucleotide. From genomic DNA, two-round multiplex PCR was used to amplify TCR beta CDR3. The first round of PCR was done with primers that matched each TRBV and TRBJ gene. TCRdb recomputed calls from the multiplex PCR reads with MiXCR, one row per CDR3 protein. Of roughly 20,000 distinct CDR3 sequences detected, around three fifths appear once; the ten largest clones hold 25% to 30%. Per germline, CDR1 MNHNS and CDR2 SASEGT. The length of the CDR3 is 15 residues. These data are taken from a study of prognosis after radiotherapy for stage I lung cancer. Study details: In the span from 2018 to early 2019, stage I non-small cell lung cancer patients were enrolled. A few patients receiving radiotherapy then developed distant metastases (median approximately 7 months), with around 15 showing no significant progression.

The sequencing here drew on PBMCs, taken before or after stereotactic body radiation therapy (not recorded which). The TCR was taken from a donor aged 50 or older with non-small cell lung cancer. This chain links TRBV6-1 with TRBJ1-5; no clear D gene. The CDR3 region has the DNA TGTGCCAGCAGGGTCAGTGGGGATAGCAATCGGCCCCAGCATTTT. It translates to CASRVSGDSNRPQHF.